Presented here are 9 T cell receptor beta chains from one specimen sequenced in a study of blood T cells in healthy people across ages. A second PCR of about 7 to 11 cycles used a sample-barcoded 5' primer and a J-beta primer mix. One entry per CDR3 protein results from TCRdb running MiXCR on the 5' RACE reads. The sample yields around 580,000 distinct CDR3 sequences, around 48% seen once. Sequenced sample: blood. These receptors were collected from an older man in good health.

The chain couples TRBV9 to TRBJ2-1; either TRBD1 or TRBD2 may fit D (6 bases each). The V gene lost 2 bases and the J gene lost 7 bases, with 13 bases spanning the gap. The CDR3 runs to 14 residues. CDR1 is SGDLS, CDR2 YYNGEE, per germline. The CDR3 coding sequence is TGTGCCAGCAGCGTTTCGGGGGCGGAAAATGAGCAGTTCTTC. Translation gives CASSVSGAENEQFF.

J is TRBJ2-1 and V is TRBV20-1; no firm D call. This CDR3 is 13 amino acids long. The germline V and J ends were trimmed by 2 bases and 5 bases, with 10 bases remaining between them. The V gene's germline CDR1 is DFQATT and CDR2 SNEGSKA (reference sequence). CDR3 amino acids: CSARPGKNNEQFF. CDR3 bases: TGCAGTGCTAGACCAGGAAAGAACAATGAGCAGTTCTTC.

Concerning this clonotype itself: One end of the junction fails to match germline, which may point to a read error. This rearrangement joins TRBV7-2 to TRBJ2-3, with 11 bases fitting TRBD2. Germline loops: CDR1 SGHTA, CDR2 FQGNSA. The CDR3 runs to 18 residues. The CDR3 sequence is CAGSSSGTSGSYQDTQYF. CDR3 bases: TGTGCCGGCAGCTCTTCCGGGACTAGCGGTAGTTATCAAGATACGCAGTATTTT.

This clonotype was observed a few times. V is TRBV12-3 or TRBV12-4 and J is TRBJ2-6; D possibly corresponds to TRBD2 (5 bases). With 5 bases removed from V and 2 bases from J, the gap between germline ends came to 10 bases. The CDR3 sequence is 15 residues long. CDR3 residues: CASSQGRAGANVLTF. As DNA, the CDR3 is TGTGCCAGCAGTCAAGGGCGGGCTGGGGCCAACGTCCTGACTTTC.

In its sample, this clonotype was seen a few times. The chain links TRBV6-1 to TRBJ2-6; no clear D gene. This CDR3 has 14 residues. The V gene's germline CDR1 is MNHNS and CDR2 SASEGT. V lost 8 bases to trimming and J lost 0 bases, with 8 bases between them. For the CDR3, the DNA is TGTGCCAGCTTGCAGGACTCTGGGGCCAACGTCCTGACTTTC. Protein product: CASLQDSGANVLTF.

The chain is built from TRBV20-1 and TRBJ2-7; TRBD1 agrees at 7 bases. There are 15 residues in the CDR3. V lost 6 bases and J lost 3; bases outside the gene matches: 14. Germline V gene data show CDR1 as DFQATT and CDR2 as SNEGSKA (reference sequence). Here the CDR3 DNA reads TGCAGTGCCATGGGGAGACAGGGCCCCCTCTACGAGCAGTACTTC. Translation gives CSAMGRQGPLYEQYF.

The chain employs TRBV20-1 and TRBJ2-7, with TRBD1 as a possible D gene (6 bases). The CDR3 loop spans 13 amino acids. Germline CDR1 DFQATT, CDR2 SNEGSKA (reference sequence). Trimming shortened V by 3 bases and J by 4 bases, and 13 bases separated the two germline ends. CDR3 sequence reads: CSASAGRGYEQYF. Here the CDR3 DNA reads TGCAGTGCTAGCGCCGGCAGGGGATACGAGCAGTACTTC.

The chain carries TRBV5-1 and TRBJ2-3; possible D gene TRBD2, 5 bases. V gave up 0 bases and J gave up 11 bases, with 16 bases separating them. Germline lookup yields CDR1 SGHRS and CDR2 YFSETQ. The CDR3 runs to 14 residues. The CDR3 protein is CASSLDSVTLVQYF. As DNA, the CDR3 is TGCGCCAGCAGCTTGGATAGCGTGACTCTTGTGCAGTATTTT.

This clonotype was counted between two and nine times. The gene calls are TRBV5-1 and TRBJ1-1; D ambiguous. This CDR3 region has 15 residues. The germline V gene encodes CDR1 SGHRS and CDR2 YFSETQ. V was pared by 0 bases and J by 1 base, with 10 bases between. The CDR3 DNA reads TGCGCCAGCAGCTTGGCCCTGGGATCGAACACTGAAGCTTTCTTT. This gives the protein CASSLALGSNTEAFF. The full variable domain, rest sourced from reference TRBV5-1 and TRBJ1-1, is KAGVTQTPRYLIKTRGQQVTLSCSPISGHRSVSWYQQTPGQGLQFLFEYFSETQRNKGNFPGRFSGRQFSNSRSEMNVSTLELGDSALYLCASSLALGSNTEAFFGQGTRLTVV.